This T cell receptor beta chain was profiled in a study of blood T cell repertoires in COVID-19. Looking at the study overall: In each case, the material was cDNA or gDNA derived from T cells, B-cell-depleted T cells, or PBMCs.

Original processing notes: Nucleated cell counts were estimated from reference gene primer amplification. Generated by immunoSEQ multiplex PCR, the TCRdb table keeps only in-frame clones and is missing some. That table supplies the V and J calls and clone size; D and trimming were determined from the DNA. The table has about 9,000 clones, 70% to 90% seen once. Per the germline V gene, CDR1 is SEHNR and CDR2 is FQNEAQ (reference sequence). Trimming removed 4 bases at V and 5 bases at J, with 7 bases between. The CDR3 loop spans 12 amino acids. The sequence derives from a human donor in a cohort sampled during active COVID-19. The chain combines TRBV7-9 with TRBJ2-3; D gene uncertain. Sequencing was carried out using peripheral blood. The CDR3 spells CASSSTEDTQYF. The CDR3 DNA reads as TGTGCCAGCAGCTCCACAGAAGATACGCAGTATTTT.